Below are 10 T cell receptor beta chains sequenced from a single sample in a study of blood T cell repertoires in COVID-19. The protocol was immunoSEQ multiplex PCR, while the TCRdb copy is restricted to in-frame clones and leaves out a portion. The profile shows just under 75,000 clones, approximately 88% of them singletons. Input material: peripheral blood. The receptors here all came from a man at least 80 years old with active or convalescent COVID-19.

The rearrangement links TRBV2 to TRBJ2-7; D possibly corresponds to TRBD1 (7 bases). Germline CDR1 reads SNHLY; CDR2 reads FYNNEI. Deletions cut 4 bases from V and 4 bases from J, with 20 bases between. The CDR3 totals 16 residues. The CDR3 is CASSGRGAGGFYEQYF. CDR3 DNA: TGTGCCAGCAGTGGAAGAGGCGCAGGGGGGTTTTACGAGCAGTACTTC.

The V gene is TRBV5-1, the J gene TRBJ1-2; 9 bases align to TRBD1. V trimming: 4 bases; J trimming: 8 bases; junction bases outside the gene matches: 12. The CDR3 spans 15 residues. CDR1 SGHRS and CDR2 YFSETQ come from the germline V gene. DNA for the CDR3: TGCGCCAGCAGCAGGTCGACAGGGGGACGGGAGGGCTACACCTTC. It yields the protein CASSRSTGGREGYTF. Full variable domain (remainder filled in from reference TRBV5-1 and TRBJ1-2): KAGVTQTPRYLIKTRGQQVTLSCSPISGHRSVSWYQQTPGQGLQFLFEYFSETQRNKGNFPGRFSGRQFSNSRSEMNVSTLELGDSALYLCASSRSTGGREGYTFGSGTRLTVV.

This clone has just one count. J is TRBJ2-1 and V is TRBV28; TRBD1 matches 8 bases. Looked up from germline, CDR1 is MDHEN and CDR2 is SYDVKM. CDR3 size: 15 residues. V gave up 7 bases and J gave up 6 bases; unmatched junction bases: 11. The CDR3 sequence is CASNPGTGYPNEQFF. The CDR3 bases are TGTGCCAGCAATCCAGGGACAGGCTACCCCAATGAGCAGTTCTTC.

The chain recombines TRBV7-2 with TRBJ1-4; TRBD1 agrees at 8 bases. Trimming at V came to 4 bases and at J to 7 bases, leaving 8 bases not matched to a gene. Germline lookup yields CDR1 SGHTA and CDR2 FQGNSA. The CDR3 is 15 amino acids. CDR3: CASSSLGTGVEKLFF. CDR3 sequence (DNA): TGTGCCAGCAGCTCACTCGGGACAGGCGTTGAAAAACTGTTTTTT.

The rearrangement uses TRBV5-6 and TRBJ1-2; D might be TRBD1 (5 bases). V lost 0 bases and J 1 base, leaving 13 bases between the germline ends. Germline CDR1 and CDR2: SGHDT and YYEEEE. The CDR3 sequence is 16 residues long. DNA of the CDR3: TGTGCCAGCAGCTTGGCCTGGGGCCGCGGTAACTATGGCTACACCTTC. As protein: CASSLAWGRGNYGYTF.

This clone occurred a few times. The V gene is TRBV29-1, the J gene TRBJ1-2; 8 nucleotides line up with TRBD1. The V segment lost 4 bases and the J segment 2 bases; nucleotides outside the gene matches: 9. In germline, CDR1 is SQVTM, CDR2 ANQGSEA. The CDR3 has 15 amino acids. The CDR3 sequence is CSVGPPGTGNYGYTF. Here the CDR3 DNA reads TGCAGCGTTGGACCACCAGGGACAGGAAACTATGGCTACACCTTC.

The chain couples TRBV18 to TRBJ1-2, with TRBD1 identical over 10 bases. Germline loops: CDR1 KGHSH, CDR2 LQKENI. Losses at the gene ends were 0 bases for V and 8 bases for J; bases not matched to a gene: 3. The CDR3 length is 14 residues. CDR3 bases: TGTGCCAGCTCACCACCGTCGACAGGGGGCGGCTACACCTTC. This codes for CASSPPSTGGGYTF.

This CDR3 is CASTLREAQYF. The CDR3, as DNA: TGTGCCAGCACCCTGAGGGAGGCCCAGTACTTC. The chain combines TRBV2 with TRBJ2-5; TRBD2 is a possible D gene (6 bases). Germline values: CDR1 SNHLY, CDR2 FYNNEI. This CDR3 has 11 residues. V was cut by 7 bases and J by 9 bases, with 12 bases left in between.

The chain carries TRBV5-1 and TRBJ2-7, with TRBD1 matching 8 bases. CDR1 and CDR2 from the germline V gene are SGHRS and YFSETQ. V was pared by 4 bases and J by 7 bases, with 13 bases of the junction left unmatched. The CDR3 spans 15 residues. CDR3 bases: TGCGCCAGCAGCCCTCAGGGGGCGCCCTCTTTTGAGCAGTACTTC. As protein: CASSPQGAPSFEQYF.

CDR3 protein: CASSPSGTGRTDTQYF. The CDR3 DNA follows: TGTGCCAGCTCACCATCCGGGACAGGGCGGACAGATACGCAGTATTTT. The chain combines TRBV18 with TRBJ2-3, with TRBD1 identical over 9 bases. Losses at the gene ends were 2 bases for V and 3 bases for J; bases not matched to a gene: 6. CDR1 KGHSH and CDR2 LQKENI come from the germline V gene. CDR3 length: 16 amino acids.